The rows below give T cell receptor beta chains drawn from one sample of a study of OX40 agonist ivuxolimab in advanced cancers. Clones were read by immunoSEQ multiplex PCR, and TCRdb kept only the in-frame ones, dropping some. The repertoire holds over 50,000 clones, with about nine tenths as singletons. The material sequenced was CD4+ or CD8+ T cells sorted from blood, taken in a trial of the OX40 agonist ivuxolimab. These receptors were obtained from an adult with an advanced solid tumor such as melanoma, head and neck, liver or kidney cancer. Both conserved end residues are part of each CDR3. A D gene is named only where the DNA matches it firmly.

CDR3nt	CDR3aa	j_gene	d_gene	v_gene
TGCGCCAGCAGTGACAGGGCACAATCCTACGAGCAGTACTTC	CASSDRAQSYEQYF	TRBJ2-7	-	TRBV10-2
TGTGCCTGGAGTGTACTGAGGGATGAGCAGTTCTTC	CAWSVLRDEQFF	TRBJ2-1	-	TRBV30
TGTGCCAGCAGCCTGACTAGCGGGAGCCCCGGGGAGCTGTTTTTT	CASSLTSGSPGELFF	TRBJ2-2	TRBD2	TRBV6-1
TGTGCCAGCACCTTTGGGGAAGGCACTGAAGCTTTCTTT	CASTFGEGTEAFF	TRBJ1-1	-	TRBV7-9
TGTGCCAGCAGCAGGGGGGGTCCCACTGAAGCTTTCTTT	CASSRGGPTEAFF	TRBJ1-1	-	TRBV14
TGTGCCAGCAGCTTAGTAGTGACAGGGAGTCAGCCCCAGCATTTT	CASSLVVTGSQPQHF	TRBJ1-5	TRBD1	TRBV7-8
TGTGCCAGCAGTTCCGGGACTAGTACCTACGAGCAGTACTTC	CASSSGTSTYEQYF	TRBJ2-7	TRBD2	TRBV27
TGTGCCAGCAGCCCCGGACAGAGTAACTATGGCTACACCTTC	CASSPGQSNYGYTF	TRBJ1-2	-	TRBV7-9
TGTGCCAGCATGGAAGCGGGATTGTACAATGAGCAGTTCTTC	CASMEAGLYNEQFF	TRBJ2-1	TRBD2	TRBV7-8
TGCGCCAGCAGCCAAGATAGTGTTTTAAGGGTCGGCTACACCTTC	CASSQDSVLRVGYTF	TRBJ1-2	-	TRBV4-1
TGTGCCAGCAGCGGAATCGCATGGGACAGGGGGGAGCAGTACTTC	CASSGIAWDRGEQYF	TRBJ2-7	TRBD1	TRBV28
TGTGCCAGCAGCAGTACTAGCGGACCGAACACCGGGGAGCTGTTTTTT	CASSSTSGPNTGELFF	TRBJ2-2	TRBD2	TRBV6-6
TGCAGCGCGCCCTTAGCGGGAGGTTCCTACAATGAGCAGTTCTTC	CSAPLAGGSYNEQFF	TRBJ2-1	TRBD2	TRBV29-1
TGTGCCAGTAGTCCCCGGGACGGAAGACTATCAGCCAAAAACATTCAGTACTTC	CASSPRDGRLSAKNIQYF	TRBJ2-4	-	TRBV19
TGTGCCAGCAGAGATACCCAGCTGGCGCAGTATTTT	CASRDTQLAQYF	TRBJ2-3	-	TRBV27
TGTGCCAGCAGCGTAGGGTACAGCCAAGAGACCCAGTACTTC	CASSVGYSQETQYF	TRBJ2-5	-	TRBV9
TGTGCCAGCAGTTACTCCCCCGGACAGGGAGGTGGCTACACCTTC	CASSYSPGQGGGYTF	TRBJ1-2	TRBD1	TRBV6-5
TGTGCCAGCAGTCTATTAGCCAAAAACATTCAGTACTTC	CASSLLAKNIQYF	TRBJ2-4	-	TRBV27
TGTGCCAGCAGCCAAGATCTCGGGGATTTAGGGGAGACCCAGTACTTC	CASSQDLGDLGETQYF	TRBJ2-5	-	TRBV4-2
TGTGCCAGCAGTTTATGGAGGGGCGGGCAGGAAGCTTTCTTT	CASSLWRGGQEAFF	TRBJ1-1	-	TRBV28
TGTGCCAGCAGCCAATCGCGAGGCTACGAGCAGTACTTC	CASSQSRGYEQYF	TRBJ2-7	-	TRBV16
TGCGCCAGCAGCCAAGTTGGGGGAAACACTGAAGCTTTCTTT	CASSQVGGNTEAFF	TRBJ1-1	-	TRBV4-1
TGTGCCAGCAGCGACGGGACAGGGTATTTGGGGGCCAACGTCCTGACTTTC	CASSDGTGYLGANVLTF	TRBJ2-6	TRBD1	TRBV7-3
TGTGCCAGTAGTGAGACACCCGGGACGGGATTTTATGGCTACACCTTC	CASSETPGTGFYGYTF	TRBJ1-2	-	TRBV19
TGCAGCTCCCCCAATCATTTCGGGGAGCTGTTTTTT	CSSPNHFGELFF	TRBJ2-2	-	TRBV29-1
TGTGCCAGTAGTATGGGGGCAAAACTGTTTTTT	CASSMGAKLFF	TRBJ1-4	-	TRBV19
TGCGCCAGCAGCCAAGAAGGGACCGTGAGTCCGGGTACGCAGTATTTT	CASSQEGTVSPGTQYF	TRBJ2-3	-	TRBV4-1